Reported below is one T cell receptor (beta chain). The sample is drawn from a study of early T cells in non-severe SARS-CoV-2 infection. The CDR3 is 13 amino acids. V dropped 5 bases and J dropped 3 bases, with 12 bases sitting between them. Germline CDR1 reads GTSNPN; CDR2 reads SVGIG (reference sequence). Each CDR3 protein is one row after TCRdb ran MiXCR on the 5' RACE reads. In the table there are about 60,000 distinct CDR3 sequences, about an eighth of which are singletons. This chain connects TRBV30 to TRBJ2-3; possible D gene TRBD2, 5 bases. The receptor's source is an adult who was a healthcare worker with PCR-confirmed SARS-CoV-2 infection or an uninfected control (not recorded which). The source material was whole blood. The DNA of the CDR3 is TGTGCCTGGGGCTCCCCGGGGACAGATACGCAGTATTTT. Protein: CAWGSPGTDTQYF. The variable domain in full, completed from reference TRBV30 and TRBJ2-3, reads SQTIHQWPATLVQPVGSPLSLECTVEGTSNPNLYWYRQAAGRGLQLLFYSVGIGQISSEVPQNLSASRPQDRQFILSSKKLLLSDSGFYLCAWGSPGTDTQYFGPGTRLTVL.